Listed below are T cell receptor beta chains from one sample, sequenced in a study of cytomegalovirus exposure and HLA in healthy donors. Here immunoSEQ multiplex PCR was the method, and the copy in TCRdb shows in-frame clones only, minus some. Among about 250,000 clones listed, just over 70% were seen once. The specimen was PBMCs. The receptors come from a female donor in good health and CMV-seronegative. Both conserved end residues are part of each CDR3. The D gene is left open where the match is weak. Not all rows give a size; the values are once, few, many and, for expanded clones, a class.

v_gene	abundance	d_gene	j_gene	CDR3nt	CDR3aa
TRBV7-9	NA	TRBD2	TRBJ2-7	TGTGCCAGCAGCTTACGGACGGGAGCGGGATACGAGCAGTACTTC	CASSLRTGAGYEQYF
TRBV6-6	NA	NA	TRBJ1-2	TGTGCCAGTTCGGAGGGCTATGGCTACACCTTC	CASSEGYGYTF
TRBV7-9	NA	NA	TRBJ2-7	TGTGCCAGCAGCTCATGGGGGGTGGACGAGCAGTACTTC	CASSSWGVDEQYF
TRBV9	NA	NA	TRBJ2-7	TGTGCCAGTATAGGAGAGGGGGTCCCCTACGAGCAGTACTTC	CASIGEGVPYEQYF
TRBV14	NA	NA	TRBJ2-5	TGTGCCAGCAGCCGGACGGGGACTCGACACCAAGAGACCCAGTACTTC	CASSRTGTRHQETQYF
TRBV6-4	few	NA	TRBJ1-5	TGTGCCAGCAGTGTTAATAGCAATCAGCCCCAGCATTTT	CASSVNSNQPQHF
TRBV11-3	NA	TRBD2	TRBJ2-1	TGCGCCAGCAGCTTAATGGCTAGCGGGAGCAATGAGCAGTTCTTC	CASSLMASGSNEQFF
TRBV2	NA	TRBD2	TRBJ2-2	TGTGCCAGCAGAGGACTAGCGGGAGGGACCACCGGGGAGCTGTTTTTT	CASRGLAGGTTGELFF
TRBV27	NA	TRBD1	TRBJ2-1	TGTGCCAGCAGCCGGGACAGGGGTCTAGCGGACGTAGACAACTCCTACAATGAGCAGTTCTTC	CASSRDRGLADVDNSYNEQFF
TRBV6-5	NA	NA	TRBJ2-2	TGTGCCAGCAGTAGTAACAGGGCCGGCGGGGAGCTGTTTTTT	CASSSNRAGGELFF
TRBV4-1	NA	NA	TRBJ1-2	TGCGCCAGCAGCCAAGTGCTAACATTCGCGGGCGCCGGCTACACCTTC	CASSQVLTFAGAGYTF
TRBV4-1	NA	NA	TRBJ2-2	TGCGCCAGCAGCCAGAGCAGGGGCCGAAACACCGGGGAGCTGTTTTTT	CASSQSRGRNTGELFF
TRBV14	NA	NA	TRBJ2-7	TGTGCCAGCAGCCAAGACAGGACAGAGTATACCTACGAGCAGTACTTC	CASSQDRTEYTYEQYF
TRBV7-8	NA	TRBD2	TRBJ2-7	TGTGCCAGCAGCTCGCTAGCGGGAGGCACCTACGAGCAGTACTTC	CASSSLAGGTYEQYF
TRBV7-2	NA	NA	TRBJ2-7	TGTGCCAGCAGCTTAGTAGGGACTCCTCTCGAGCAGTACTTC	CASSLVGTPLEQYF
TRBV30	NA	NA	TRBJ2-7	TGTGCCTGGAGGAAGGGCGGGGACGCGGTCTACGAGCAGTACTTC	CAWRKGGDAVYEQYF
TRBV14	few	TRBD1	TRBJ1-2	TGTGCCAGCAGCCACTGGACAGGAGCTCCCTATGGCTACACCTTC	CASSHWTGAPYGYTF
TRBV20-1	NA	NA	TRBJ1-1	TGCAGTGCCCTTTACCCAGTTGAAGCTTTCTTT	CSALYPVEAFF
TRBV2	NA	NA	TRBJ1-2	TGTGCCAGCAGTGTTGAATCTGGCCCCTACACCTTC	CASSVESGPYTF
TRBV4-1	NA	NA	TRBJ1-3	TGCGCCAGCAGCCAAGGGGGAGGCTCTGGAAACACCATATATTTT	CASSQGGGSGNTIYF
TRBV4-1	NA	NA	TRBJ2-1	TGCGCCAGCAGCCAAGAATCGAGCGACCTCGGAGGATCCTACAATGAGCAGTTCTTC	CASSQESSDLGGSYNEQFF
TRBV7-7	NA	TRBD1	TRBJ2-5	TGTGCCAGCAGCCTCGGACAGGCAGAGACCCAGTACTTC	CASSLGQAETQYF
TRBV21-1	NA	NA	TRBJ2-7	TGTGCCAGCAGCAAAGAGCCCACGGGAAAGCCTTGTGAGCAGTACTTC	CASSKEPTGKPCEQYF
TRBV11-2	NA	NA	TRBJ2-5	TGTGCCAGCAGCCGCGACTCCCAGGGGAAGACCCAGTACTTC	CASSRDSQGKTQYF
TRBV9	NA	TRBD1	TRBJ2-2	TGTGCCAGCAGCCGACAGGGGACAAACACCGGGGAGCTGTTTTTT	CASSRQGTNTGELFF
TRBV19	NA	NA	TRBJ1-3	TGTGCCAGTACCTCGGGGGGAACAGGAAACACCATATATTTT	CASTSGGTGNTIYF
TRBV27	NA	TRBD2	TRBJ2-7	TGTGCCAGCAGGCTAGGTCCAGCGGGAGTAGGTTACGAGCAGTACTTC	CASRLGPAGVGYEQYF
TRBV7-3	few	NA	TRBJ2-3	TGTGCCAGCAGCTTAACCCAAAGCACAGATACGCAGTATTTT	CASSLTQSTDTQYF
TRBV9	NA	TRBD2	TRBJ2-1	TGTGCCAGCAGCGTAGGAGGGCGCGGGAGGTTCCTTGAGCAGTTCTTC	CASSVGGRGRFLEQFF
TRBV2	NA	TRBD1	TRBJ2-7	TGTGCCAGTTGGGGACAGGGGGGGTCCTACGAGCAGTACTTC	CASWGQGGSYEQYF
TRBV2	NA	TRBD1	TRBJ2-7	TGTGCCAGCAGCGGACAGGGGGCCTACGAGCAGTACTTC	CASSGQGAYEQYF
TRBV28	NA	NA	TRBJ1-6	TGTGCCAGCAGTTGGGAGTATTCACCCCTCCACTTT	CASSWEYSPLHF
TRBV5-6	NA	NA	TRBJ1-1	TGTGCCAGCAGCTTGCAAACCGAGAGGGTATCGGCTGAAGCTTTCTTT	CASSLQTERVSAEAFF
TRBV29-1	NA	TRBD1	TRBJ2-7	TGCAGCGTAGAAGAAGCAGGGGGCGGGGTGGACGAGCAGTACTTC	CSVEEAGGGVDEQYF
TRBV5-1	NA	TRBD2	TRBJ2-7	TGCGCCAGCAGCTTGCTGGGGACTAATCATTACGAGCAGTACTTC	CASSLLGTNHYEQYF
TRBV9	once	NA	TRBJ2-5	TGTGCCAGCAGCGTAGTAGCGTCTAGGGGCGCGGGGGAGACCCAGTACTTC	CASSVVASRGAGETQYF
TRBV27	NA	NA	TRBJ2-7	TGTGCCGGCAGTCCTATCACACAGGGAGTCACCTACGAGCAGTACTTC	CAGSPITQGVTYEQYF
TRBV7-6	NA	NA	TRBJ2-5	TGTGCCAGCAGCTTAGAGGCTAGCGCTCAGCAAGAGACCCAGTACTTC	CASSLEASAQQETQYF
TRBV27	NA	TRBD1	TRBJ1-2	TGTGCCAGCAGGCCCAGGACAGGACTCATCTATGGCTACACCTTC	CASRPRTGLIYGYTF
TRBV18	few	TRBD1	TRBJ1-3	TGTGCCAGCTCACCGGACAGGGTATCCGACACCATATATTTT	CASSPDRVSDTIYF
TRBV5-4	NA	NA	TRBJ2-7	TGTGCCAGCAGCCCCTCACTAGAATCGGCGCGCGAGCAGTACTTC	CASSPSLESAREQYF
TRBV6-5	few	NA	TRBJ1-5	TGTGCCAGCACTCCCCCCGGGGGGAATCAGCCCCAGCATTTT	CASTPPGGNQPQHF
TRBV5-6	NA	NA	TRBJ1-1	TGTGCCAGCAGCTTGGGGGCAGACACTGAAGCTTTCTTT	CASSLGADTEAFF
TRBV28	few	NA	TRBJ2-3	TGTGCCAGCGAGAACAGAATCACAGATACGCAGTATTTT	CASENRITDTQYF
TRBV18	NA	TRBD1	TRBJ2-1	TGTGCCAGCTCACCGGGACAGGGGACGGTAGGTGAGCAGTTCTTC	CASSPGQGTVGEQFF
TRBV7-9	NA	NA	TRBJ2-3	TGTGCCAGCAGCTTAGCCCTCGGTGGCACAGATACGCAGTATTTT	CASSLALGGTDTQYF
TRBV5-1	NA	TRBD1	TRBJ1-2	TGCGCCAGCAGCCTAGGACAGGGAAGGACTAACTATGGCTACACCTTC	CASSLGQGRTNYGYTF
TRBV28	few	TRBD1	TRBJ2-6	TGTGCCAGCCTAGAAAGACAGGGCTCCCGCTCTGGGGCCAACGTCCTGACTTTC	CASLERQGSRSGANVLTF
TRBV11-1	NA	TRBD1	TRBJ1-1	TGTGCCAGCAGCCCCAACCTAGGACAGGGCTACACTGAAGCTTTCTTT	CASSPNLGQGYTEAFF
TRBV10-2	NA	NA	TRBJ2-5	TGCGCCAGCAGTGAGCCGACACAACCCTCCCAAGAGACCCAGTACTTC	CASSEPTQPSQETQYF
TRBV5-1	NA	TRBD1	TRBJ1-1	TGCGCCAGCAGCCTCAACCCGGGACAGGGGGGCACTGAAGCTTTCTTT	CASSLNPGQGGTEAFF
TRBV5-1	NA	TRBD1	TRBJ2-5	TGCGCCAGCAGCTACCTGACAGGGTGGGGTGAGACCCAGTACTTC	CASSYLTGWGETQYF
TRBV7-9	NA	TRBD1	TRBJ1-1	TGTGCCAGCAGCTTAGGTGGGGACAGTGAAGCTTTCTTT	CASSLGGDSEAFF